This T cell receptor (beta chain) was sequenced in a study of blood T cell repertoires in COVID-19. TCRdb's copy holds only in-frame clones and misses some; the assay was immunoSEQ multiplex PCR. The sample includes around 400,000 clones, about 87% of them seen just once. This clone appeared a few times. The CDR3 covers 13 residues. Germline CDR1 reads MGHRA; CDR2 reads YSYEKL. V was pared by 0 bases and J by 3 bases, with 6 bases between. Sequencing was done on a sample of peripheral blood. This receptor was obtained from a woman aged 25 to 39 with COVID-19, enrolled during active disease. The V and J genes are TRBV4-1 and TRBJ2-7; D gene ambiguous. The CDR3, as DNA: TGCGCCAGCAGCCAAGAAGAGATCTACGAGCAGTACTTC. This encodes CASSQEEIYEQYF.